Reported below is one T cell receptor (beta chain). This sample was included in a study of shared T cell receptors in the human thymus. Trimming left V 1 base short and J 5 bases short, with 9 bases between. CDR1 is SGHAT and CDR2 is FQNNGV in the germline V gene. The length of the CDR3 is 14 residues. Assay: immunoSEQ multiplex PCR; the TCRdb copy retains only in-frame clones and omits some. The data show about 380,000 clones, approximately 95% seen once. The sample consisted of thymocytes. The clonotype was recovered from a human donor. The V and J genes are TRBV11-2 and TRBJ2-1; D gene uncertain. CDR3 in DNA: TGTGCCAGCAGCTTAGGAGTGACGGACAATGAGCAGTTCTTC. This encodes CASSLGVTDNEQFF.